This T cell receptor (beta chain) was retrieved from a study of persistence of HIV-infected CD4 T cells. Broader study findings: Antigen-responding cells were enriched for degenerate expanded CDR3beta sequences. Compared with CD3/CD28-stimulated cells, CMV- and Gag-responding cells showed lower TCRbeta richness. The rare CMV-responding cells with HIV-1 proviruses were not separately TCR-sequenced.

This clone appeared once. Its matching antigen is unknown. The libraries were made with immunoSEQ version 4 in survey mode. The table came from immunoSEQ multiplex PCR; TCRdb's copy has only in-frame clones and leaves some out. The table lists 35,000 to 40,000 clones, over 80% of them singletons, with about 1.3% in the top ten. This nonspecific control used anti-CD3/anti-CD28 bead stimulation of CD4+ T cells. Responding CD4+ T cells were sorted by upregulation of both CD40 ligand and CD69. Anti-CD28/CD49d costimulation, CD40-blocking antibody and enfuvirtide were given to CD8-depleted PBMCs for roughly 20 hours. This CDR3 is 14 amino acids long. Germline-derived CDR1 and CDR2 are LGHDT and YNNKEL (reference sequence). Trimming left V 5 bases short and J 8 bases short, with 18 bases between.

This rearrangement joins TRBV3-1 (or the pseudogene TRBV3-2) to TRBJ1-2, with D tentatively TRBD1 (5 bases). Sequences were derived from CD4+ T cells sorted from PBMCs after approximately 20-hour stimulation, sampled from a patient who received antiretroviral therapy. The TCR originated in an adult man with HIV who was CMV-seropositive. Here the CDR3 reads CASSIQGGSDGYTF. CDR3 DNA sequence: TGTGCCAGCAGCATTCAGGGTGGGTCGGACGGCTACACCTTC.